This passage covers 32 T cell receptor beta chains from one sample sequenced in a study of cytomegalovirus exposure and HLA in healthy donors. PCR used 60 Vbeta primers and 13 Jbeta primers. TCRdb keeps only in-frame clones here, not all; method: immunoSEQ multiplex PCR. Of some 160,000 clones in the sample, about 78% were seen once. The source material was PBMCs. Every receptor here comes from a man aged 40-50 years in good health and CMV-seronegative.

This sequence joins TRBV5-1 and TRBJ2-2, with D unclear. From germline, CDR1 is SGHRS and CDR2 YFSETQ. The CDR3 runs to 13 residues. Trimming took off 4 bases at V and 4 bases at J, with 8 bases between the two ends. The CDR3 bases are TGCGCCAGCAGCCTGGAACTCACCGGGGAGCTGTTTTTT. Residues: CASSLELTGELFF.

The chain recombines TRBV6-5 with TRBJ1-6; no clear D gene. This CDR3 spans 15 amino acids. CDR1 is MNHEY and CDR2 is SVGAGI in the germline V gene. The ends were cut back, 6 bases at V and 7 bases at J, with 16 bases in the middle. The CDR3 bases are TGTGCCAGCAGACAAGAGGGAGGAAGAAATTCACCCCTCCACTTT. It encodes CASRQEGGRNSPLHF.

The V call is TRBV7-2, the J call TRBJ2-1; 9 nucleotides align to TRBD1. J was trimmed by 6 bases and V by 1 base; bases with no gene match: 7. The CDR3 is made up of 16 amino acids. The germline gives CDR1 SGHTA, CDR2 FQGNSA. The DNA for the CDR3 is TGTGCCAGCAGCTTAGTAGGGACAGGGCTACGCAATGAGCAGTTCTTC. This translates into CASSLVGTGLRNEQFF.

V and J are TRBV6-5 and TRBJ2-1; 10 bases line up with TRBD1. V was pared by 6 bases and J by 10 bases, with 12 bases of the junction left unmatched. The CDR3 length is 15 residues. Per germline, CDR1 MNHEY and CDR2 SVGAGI. The CDR3 sequence is CASRPQTGGRGEQFF. As DNA, the CDR3 is TGTGCCAGCAGGCCACAGACAGGGGGCAGGGGAGAGCAGTTCTTC.

A single count supports this clone. The chain has TRBV13 and TRBJ2-3; 11 bases agree with TRBD2. The ends lost 5 bases at V and 8 bases at J; junction bases unmatched: 18. This CDR3 is 18 amino acids long. Germline CDR1 and CDR2: PRHDT and FYEKMQ (reference sequence). CDR3 loop: CASSPLSSGGPDFGTQYF. The CDR3 DNA reads as TGTGCCAGCAGCCCCCTTTCTAGCGGGGGGCCGGATTTTGGTACGCAGTATTTT.

The sample holds a few counts of this clone. The chain has TRBV4-1 and TRBJ2-6; D gene unclear. CDR1 MGHRA and CDR2 YSYEKL come from the germline V gene. V lost 3 bases and J 0 bases, leaving 9 bases between the germline ends. The CDR3 is 16 amino acids. The CDR3 loop is CASSHGVLSGANVLTF. The CDR3, as DNA: TGCGCCAGCAGCCATGGAGTGCTCTCTGGGGCCAACGTCCTGACTTTC.

V is TRBV25-1 and J is TRBJ1-2, with 9 bases aligning to TRBD1. This CDR3 comprises 13 residues. The J segment lost 4 bases and the V segment lost 8 bases, leaving 5 bases of the junction unmatched. Germline CDR1 and CDR2: MGHDK and SYGVNS. CDR3: CASGTGPLYGYTF. CDR3 bases: TGTGCCAGCGGGACAGGGCCCCTCTATGGCTACACCTTC.

This clone was recorded a few times. The rearrangement links TRBV9 to TRBJ2-7, with a possible D match to TRBD1 (5 bases). The germline V and J ends were trimmed by 0 bases and 1 base, with 8 bases remaining between them. Germline V gives CDR1 SGDLS, CDR2 YYNGEE. The CDR3 is 14 residues long. CDR3: CASSVGSGSYEQYF. The CDR3 nucleotides are TGTGCCAGCAGCGTAGGTTCAGGGTCCTACGAGCAGTACTTC.

This clone was detected a few times. This rearrangement joins TRBV11-2 to TRBJ2-5, with D perhaps TRBD1 (6 bases). Germline loops: CDR1 SGHAT, CDR2 FQNNGV. There are 16 residues in the CDR3. Trimming took off 4 bases at V and 1 base at J, with 16 bases between the two ends. CDR3 in amino acids: CASSSGQLVAQETQYF. The CDR3 bases are TGTGCCAGCAGCTCCGGACAGCTCGTGGCCCAAGAGACCCAGTACTTC.

V usage is TRBV28 and J usage is TRBJ2-1; TRBD2 might be the D (5 bases). This CDR3 region has 16 residues. Germline loops: CDR1 MDHEN, CDR2 SYDVKM. The germline V and J ends were trimmed by 4 bases and 6 bases, with 19 bases remaining between them. CDR3 amino acids: CASSSPGRESPNEQFF. In DNA form, the CDR3 reads TGTGCCAGCAGTTCCCCCGGACGGGAATCCCCCAATGAGCAGTTCTTC.

CDR3 sequence reads: CSVEGQGLYGYTF. For the CDR3, the DNA is TGCAGCGTCGAGGGACAGGGACTCTATGGCTACACCTTC. The V call is TRBV29-1, the J call TRBJ1-2; the match to TRBD1 covers 9 bases. J lost 4 bases, V lost 6 bases, and 6 bases had no gene match. This CDR3 has 13 amino acids. The germline gives CDR1 SQVTM, CDR2 ANQGSEA. The variable domain in full, completed from reference TRBV29-1 and TRBJ1-2, reads SAVISQKPSRDICQRGTSLTIQCQVDSQVTMMFWYRQQPGQSLTLIATANQGSEATYESGFVIDKFPISRPNLTFSTLTVSNMSPEDSSIYLCSVEGQGLYGYTFGSGTRLTVV.

This rearrangement joins TRBV10-3 to TRBJ1-6; D ambiguous. The V and J ends lost 6 bases and 5 bases respectively, with 8 bases between them. Germline V lookup: CDR1 ENHRY, CDR2 SYGVKD. CDR3 length: 13 residues. CDR3 region: CAISRGDNSPLHF. CDR3 DNA: TGTGCCATCAGCCGGGGAGATAATTCACCCCTCCACTTT.

The chain recombines TRBV18 with TRBJ1-5, with a tentative D call TRBD1 (5 bases). V gave up 3 bases and J gave up 6 bases, with 12 bases separating them. Germline CDR1 reads KGHSH; CDR2 reads LQKENI. The CDR3 extends over 14 amino acids. As DNA, the CDR3 is TGTGCCAGCTCACCGCCCGGGGGTGGTCAGCCCCAGCATTTT. Encoded protein: CASSPPGGGQPQHF.

V and J are TRBV5-8 and TRBJ1-2; D is possibly TRBD1 (5 bases). CDR3 length equals 15 residues. Trimming stripped 4 bases from V and 7 bases from J, with 20 bases between. The germline V gene has CDR1 SGHTS and CDR2 YDEGEE. CDR3 loop: CASSGPGGGDGGYTF. The CDR3 DNA follows: TGTGCCAGCAGCGGACCGGGGGGAGGGGATGGTGGCTACACCTTC.

The CDR3 nucleotides are TGTGCCAGTCGGGGATTGGACCTAGGGGAGCAGTACTTC. The encoded protein is CASRGLDLGEQYF. V gene TRBV6-1 combines with J gene TRBJ2-7; D possibly corresponds to TRBD2 (5 bases). The V end was cut by 9 bases, the J end by 7 bases, with 19 bases between. Germline values: CDR1 MNHNS, CDR2 SASEGT. The CDR3 loop spans 13 amino acids.

The chain combines TRBV6-1 with TRBJ1-2, with D tentatively TRBD1 (5 bases). The V gene's germline CDR1 is MNHNS and CDR2 SASEGT. The CDR3 is 13 amino acids. The V and J ends lost 0 bases and 8 bases respectively, with 10 bases between them. The CDR3 coding sequence is TGTGCCAGCAGTGAAGCGTCCAGGGAAGGCTACACCTTC. This translates into CASSEASREGYTF.

This clone was detected a few times. This rearrangement joins TRBV7-7 to TRBJ2-3; TRBD2 is a possible D gene (5 bases). The CDR3 covers 15 residues. Germline CDR1 SSHAT, CDR2 FNYEAQ (reference sequence). The ends were cut back, 3 bases at V and 0 bases at J, with 10 bases in the middle. CDR3 nucleotides: TGTGCCAGCAGCTTTACGGGATCTAGCACAGATACGCAGTATTTT. Translating gives CASSFTGSSTDTQYF.

The chain combines TRBV6-5 with TRBJ1-2; TRBD1 matches at 9 bases. After removal of 4 bases from V and 2 bases from J, the junction contained 5 bases not matched to a gene. There are 15 residues in the CDR3. Germline assignment: CDR1 MNHEY and CDR2 SVGAGI. The CDR3 is CASSSWDRENYGYTF. CDR3 sequence (DNA): TGTGCCAGCAGTTCTTGGGACAGGGAGAACTATGGCTACACCTTC.

This clone turned up a few times. The chain employs TRBV19 and TRBJ2-7; D gene uncertain. Germline loops: CDR1 LNHDA, CDR2 SQIVND (reference sequence). Trimming shortened V by 0 bases and J by 6 bases, and 12 bases separated the two germline ends. The length of the CDR3 is 14 residues. CDR3 sequence (DNA): TGTGCCAGTAGTATAGATTTCGGAACGGGCGAGCAGTACTTC. Protein sequence: CASSIDFGTGEQYF.

V and J are TRBV13 and TRBJ1-2; the match to TRBD1 covers 7 bases. The V segment lost 3 bases and the J segment 8 bases; nucleotides outside the gene matches: 6. The CDR3 is 13 amino acids. CDR1 is PRHDT, CDR2 FYEKMQ, per germline (reference sequence). This chain's CDR3 is CASSLGRGYGYTF. CDR3 nucleotide sequence: TGTGCCAGCAGCTTGGGCAGGGGGTACGGCTACACCTTC.

This clone was observed a single time. V usage is TRBV11-2 and J usage is TRBJ1-2; D is perhaps TRBD1 (5 bases). This CDR3 is built from 11 residues. CDR1 SGHAT and CDR2 FQNNGV come from the germline V gene. Trimming took 3 bases from V and 10 from J, leaving 9 bases between them. CDR3 sequence: CASSFGGAYTF. CDR3 sequence (DNA): TGTGCCAGCAGCTTTGGAGGGGCCTACACCTTC.

The rearrangement joins TRBV25-1 to TRBJ1-3, with D possibly TRBD1 on 5 matching bases. The CDR3 covers 14 residues. Trimming left V 6 bases short and J 14 bases short, with 23 bases between. From germline, CDR1 is MGHDK and CDR2 SYGVNS. CDR3 DNA sequence: TGTGCCAGCAGCCGTAGTGGGGGGACCAAACGATTATATTTT. Its translation is CASSRSGGTKRLYF.

The genes are TRBV5-1 and TRBJ1-2; TRBD1 matches 7 bases. V lost 0 bases to trimming and J lost 8 bases; unmatched junction nucleotides: 7. This CDR3 comprises 14 residues. Germline CDR1 reads SGHRS; CDR2 reads YFSETQ. CDR3 protein: CASSLEGNRGGYTF. For the CDR3, the DNA is TGCGCCAGCAGCTTGGAGGGCAACAGGGGAGGCTACACCTTC.

The chain combines TRBV5-1 with TRBJ2-7; 8 bases map to TRBD2. The CDR3 runs to 15 residues. Trimming took 0 bases from V and 3 from J; bases not matched to a gene: 5. Germline CDR1 SGHRS, CDR2 YFSETQ. DNA of the CDR3: TGCGCCAGCAGCTTGGGGACAGCGGGAGTCTACGAGCAGTACTTC. Protein sequence: CASSLGTAGVYEQYF.

This chain connects TRBV7-9 to TRBJ1-6; tentatively, D is TRBD1 (6 bases). The CDR3 runs to 14 residues. From germline, CDR1 is SEHNR and CDR2 FQNEAQ (reference sequence). Trimming cost V 5 bases and J 3 bases, with 8 bases left between them. CDR3 coding DNA: TGTGCCAGCAGCGAGGACAGCTATAATTCACCCCTCCACTTT. Encoded protein: CASSEDSYNSPLHF. Combining the CDR3 with reference TRBV7-9 and TRBJ1-6 gives the whole variable domain DTGVSQNPRHKITKRGQNVTFRCDPISEHNRLYWYRQTLGQGPEFLTYFQNEAQLEKSRLLSDRFSAERPKGSFSTLEIQRTEQGDSAMYLCASSEDSYNSPLHFGNGTRLTVT.

The chain combines TRBV27 with TRBJ2-1; weak D call: TRBD1 (6 bases). Trimming removed 4 bases at V and 0 bases at J, with 16 bases between. The CDR3 loop spans 17 amino acids. Germline CDR1 reads MNHEY; CDR2 reads SMNVEV (reference sequence). CDR3 loop: CASSSALDSLSYNEQFF. The CDR3 region has the DNA TGTGCCAGCAGTTCGGCCCTGGACAGCCTCTCCTACAATGAGCAGTTCTTC.

The chain employs TRBV19 and TRBJ1-2; weak D call: TRBD1 (6 bases). The germline CDR1 and CDR2 sequences are LNHDA and SQIVND (reference sequence). V was cut by 5 bases and J by 4 bases, with 17 bases left in between. CDR3 length: 15 amino acids. The CDR3 loop is CASSDLDSLAYGYTF. In DNA form, the CDR3 reads TGTGCCAGTAGTGACCTGGACAGTTTGGCCTATGGCTACACCTTC.

This rearrangement joins TRBV6-5 to TRBJ1-1, with D perhaps TRBD1 (5 bases). The CDR3 is 15 residues long. Germline V lookup: CDR1 MNHEY, CDR2 SVGAGI. V was clipped by 6 bases and J by 0 bases, with 14 bases between them. The CDR3 spells CASSHGDRMNTEAFF. As DNA, the CDR3 is TGTGCCAGCAGCCACGGAGACAGAATGAACACTGAAGCTTTCTTT.

The V call is TRBV4-1, the J call TRBJ2-7, with 10 bases identical to TRBD1. CDR1 is MGHRA and CDR2 is YSYEKL in the germline V gene. The CDR3 consists of 16 residues. Losses at the gene ends were 6 bases for V and 2 bases for J; bases not matched to a gene: 10. Here the CDR3 DNA reads TGCGCCAGCAGGGAGCGGTCCGGGACAGGGGCCTACGAGCAGTACTTC. Its protein product is CASRERSGTGAYEQYF.

The sample holds one count of this clone. The chain links TRBV5-4 to TRBJ1-3, with a possible D match to TRBD1 (6 bases). Germline V gene sequence: CDR1 SGHNT, CDR2 YYREEE (reference sequence). The CDR3 has 15 amino acids. Deletions cut 2 bases from V and 2 bases from J, with 11 bases between. CDR3 in amino acids: CASSFGQGTGNTIYF. The CDR3 DNA sequence: TGTGCCAGCAGCTTTGGGCAGGGGACTGGAAACACCATATATTTT.

V is TRBV18 and J is TRBJ2-2, with a weak D call TRBD1 (7 bases). V was cut by 3 bases and J by 6 bases, with 20 bases left in between. The CDR3 length is 17 residues. Germline V gene lookup returns CDR1 KGHSH and CDR2 LQKENI. CDR3 protein: CASSPDSRLGGSGELFF. As DNA, the CDR3 is TGTGCCAGCTCACCGGACTCCCGACTAGGGGGCTCCGGGGAGCTGTTTTTT. The full variable domain, in which reference TRBV18 and TRBJ2-2 provide the parts outside the CDR3, is NAGVMQNPRHLVRRRGQEARLRCSPMKGHSHVYWYRQLPEEGLKFMVYLQKENIIDESGMPKERFSAEFPKEGPSILRIQQVVRGDSAAYFCASSPDSRLGGSGELFFGEGSRLTVL.

This clone was observed a few times. The rearrangement joins TRBV14 to TRBJ2-2; a possible D gene is TRBD2 (6 bases). Germline lookup yields CDR1 SGHDN and CDR2 FVKESK. The V end was cut by 1 base, the J end by 6 bases, with 15 bases between. CDR3 length: 16 amino acids. Here the CDR3 reads CASSQVGGVVSGELFF. The CDR3 bases are TGTGCCAGCAGCCAAGTTGGAGGGGTTGTCTCCGGGGAGCTGTTTTTT.